This record looks at one T cell receptor (beta chain) sequence and its context. The antigen is undetermined. Following RNA extraction, reverse transcription yielded cDNA that acted as the sequencing template. Data came from immunoSEQ multiplex PCR; TCRdb stores just in-frame clones and leaves some out. The table has some 120,000 clones, around 48% seen once. This entry is derived from a study of CD8+ T cells in alopecia areata. Study results and caveats: In scalp samples, resident alphabeta T cells of normal skin are also sequenced. Higher clonality and more expanded CD8+ clones appeared in lesional than normal scalp. It was less clear whether patients shared TCRs than it was in mice, possibly because of HLA.

Germline CDR1 SGHDT, CDR2 YYEEEE. The CDR3 has 14 amino acids. The V and J ends lost 3 bases and 2 bases, in that order; junction bases with no gene match: 2. From PBMCs, CD4+ and CD8+ T cells were sorted. The chain carries TRBV5-6 and TRBJ2-7, with TRBD1 matching over 10 bases. The origin of this receptor is a human donor with alopecia areata. Sequenced material: NKG2D-low CD8+ T cells sorted from blood. The CDR3 region has the DNA TGTGCCAGCAGCTGGGGACAGGGGCCCTACGAGCAGTACTTC. This gives the protein CASSWGQGPYEQYF. The whole variable domain, remainder taken from reference TRBV5-6 and TRBJ2-7, is DAGVTQSPTHLIKTRGQQVTLRCSPKSGHDTVSWYQQALGQGPQFIFQYYEEEERQRGNFPDRFSGHQFPNYSSELNVNALLLGDSALYLCASSWGQGPYEQYFGPGTRLTVT.